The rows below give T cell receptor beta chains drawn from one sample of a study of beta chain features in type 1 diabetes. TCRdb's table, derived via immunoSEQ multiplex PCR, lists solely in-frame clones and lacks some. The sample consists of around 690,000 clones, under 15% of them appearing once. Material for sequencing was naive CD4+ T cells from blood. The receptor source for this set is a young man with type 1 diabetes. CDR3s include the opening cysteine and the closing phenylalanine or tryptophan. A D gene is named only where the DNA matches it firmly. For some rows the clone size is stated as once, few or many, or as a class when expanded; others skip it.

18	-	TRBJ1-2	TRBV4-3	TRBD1	TGCGCCAGCAGCCTCCGAGTGGGACAGGGGGCCTCTAACTATGGCTACACCTTC	CASSLRVGQGASNYGYTF
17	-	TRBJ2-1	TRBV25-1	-	TGTGCCAGCAGTGATCCTCCCGACGGATTTTCCTACAATGAGCAGTTCTTC	CASSDPPDGFSYNEQFF
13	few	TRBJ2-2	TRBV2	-	TGTGCCAGCATAGGGGAGTACACCGGGGAGCTGTTTTTT	CASIGEYTGELFF
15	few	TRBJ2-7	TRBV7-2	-	TGTGCCAGCAGCTTTAGTGGGGGCCATTCCTACGAGCAGTACTTC	CASSFSGGHSYEQYF
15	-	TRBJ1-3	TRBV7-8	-	TGTGCCAGCAGCCCCCAGGGGAACTCTGGAAACACCATATATTTT	CASSPQGNSGNTIYF
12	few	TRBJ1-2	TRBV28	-	TGTGCCAGCAGTCAGTACGCCTATGGCTACACCTTC	CASSQYAYGYTF
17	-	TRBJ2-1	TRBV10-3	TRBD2	TGTGCCATTGGCCCCGGGAAGACTAGCGGGGGGAGTAATGAGCAGTTCTTC	CAIGPGKTSGGSNEQFF
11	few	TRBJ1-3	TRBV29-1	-	TGCAGCGTTGGCGCTCCCCAATCCATATATTTT	CSVGAPQSIYF
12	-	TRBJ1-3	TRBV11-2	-	TGTGCCAGCAGCCTGGGAGGAAACACCATATATTTT	CASSLGGNTIYF
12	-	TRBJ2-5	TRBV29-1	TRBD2	TGCAGCGTCCGGGGGGGTCAAGAGACCCAGTACTTC	CSVRGGQETQYF